This T cell receptor beta chain was profiled in a study of vaccination and CD4 T cells after COVID-19. The study's findings and limits: Median reactive clonotypes, those recognizing SARS-CoV-2, rose from approximately 21 to 40, not significantly.

Researchers used the Oncomine TCR Beta short-read assay to sequence DNA from cultured CD4+ T cells. From cultured CD4+ T cells, genomic DNA was extracted. TCRdb fed the PCR reads into MiXCR, producing one record per CDR3 protein. Of 15,000 or so distinct CDR3 sequences in the sample, about 54% are singletons; the top ten hold 15% to 20%. Details on this clonotype: What it binds is not known.

The treatment was: approximately 10-day PBMC culture with coronavirus spike peptide pools or control peptides (ViraFEST assay). The CDR3 runs to 18 residues. From germline, CDR1 is SGDLS and CDR2 YYNGEE. Germline trimming cut 0 bases from V and 0 bases from J; bases unmatched to any gene: 9. The sequence was obtained from a human donor who had recovered from COVID-19. The specimen was CD4+ T cells from blood, cultured in vitro. The V call is TRBV9, the J call TRBJ2-4, with TRBD2 identical over 7 bases. The CDR3 DNA sequence: TGTGCCAGCAGCGTAGCGGGACTACCCCATCTAGCCAAAAACATTCAGTACTTC. Residues: CASSVAGLPHLAKNIQYF.